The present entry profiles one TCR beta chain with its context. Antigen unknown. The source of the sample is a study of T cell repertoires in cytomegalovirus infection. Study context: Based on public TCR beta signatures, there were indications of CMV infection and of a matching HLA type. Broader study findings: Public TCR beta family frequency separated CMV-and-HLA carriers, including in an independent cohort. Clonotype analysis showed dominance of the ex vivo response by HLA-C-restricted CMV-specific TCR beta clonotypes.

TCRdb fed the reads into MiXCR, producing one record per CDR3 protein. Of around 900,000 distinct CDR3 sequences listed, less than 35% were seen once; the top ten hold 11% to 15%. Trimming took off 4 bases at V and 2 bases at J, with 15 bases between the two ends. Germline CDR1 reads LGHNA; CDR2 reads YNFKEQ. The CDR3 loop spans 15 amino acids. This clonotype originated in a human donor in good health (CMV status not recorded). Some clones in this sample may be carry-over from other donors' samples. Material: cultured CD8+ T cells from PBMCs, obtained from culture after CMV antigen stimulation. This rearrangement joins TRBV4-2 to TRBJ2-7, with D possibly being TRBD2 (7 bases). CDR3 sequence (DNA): TGTGCCAGCAGCCCCTGGGGGGGCTCAACCTACGAGCAGTACTTC. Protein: CASSPWGGSTYEQYF.